One sample yielded the 28 T cell receptor beta chains listed below, sequenced in a study of cytomegalovirus exposure and HLA in healthy donors (TCRdb year 2017). Libraries were built with the immunoSEQ multiplex PCR assay. A mixture of 60 forward primers for TCR Vbeta segments and 13 reverse primers for TCR Jbeta segments was used in the multiplex PCR. The table comes from immuneACCESS by way of TCRdb, which keeps in-frame sequences with V and J called. Part of the clones is missing from these tables; in studies checked, under half for an unresolved V gene and the rest for unknown reasons. The sample table lists about 83,000 clones, over 70% of them with a count of one. Approximately 6% of the sample is taken by the ten largest. The sample consisted of PBMCs. The source is a man aged 18 to 35 in good health and CMV-seropositive.

CDR3 sequence reads: CASSSTLGGYTF. The CDR3 DNA is TGTGCCAGCAGTTCAACCCTGGGCGGCTACACCTTC. V and J are TRBV6-5 and TRBJ1-2, with no clear D. Per the germline V gene, CDR1 is MNHEY and CDR2 is SVGAGI. V lost 4 bases, J lost 8 bases, and 11 bases lay in between. The CDR3 contains 12 residues.

The chain employs TRBV2 and TRBJ1-5; TRBD1 is a possible D gene (6 bases). The V and J ends lost 8 bases and 4 bases respectively, with 15 bases between them. There are 14 residues in the CDR3. Germline V gives CDR1 SNHLY, CDR2 FYNNEI. CDR3 nucleotide sequence: TGTGCCAGCTCCGGAATTCAGGGGAATCAGCCCCAGCATTTT. This translates into CASSGIQGNQPQHF.

This clone was detected only a few times. In DNA, the CDR3 is TGTGCCAGCAGTTTCGGACGAGGGGGCTACACCTTC. It translates to CASSFGRGGYTF. The chain couples TRBV28 to TRBJ1-2; no clear D. V dropped 3 bases and J dropped 8 bases, with 10 bases sitting between them. Germline lookup yields CDR1 MDHEN and CDR2 SYDVKM. This CDR3 spans 12 amino acids.

The rearrangement links TRBV25-1 to TRBJ1-1, with 9 positions matching TRBD1. Germline V lookup: CDR1 MGHDK, CDR2 SYGVNS. Trimming took 6 bases from V and 9 from J; bases not matched to a gene: 5. There are 12 residues in the CDR3. CDR3 sequence: CASRLGQGKAFF. The CDR3 DNA is TGTGCCAGCAGACTAGGACAGGGGAAAGCTTTCTTT.

The chain recombines TRBV29-1 with TRBJ1-2, with 7 positions matching TRBD1. Trimming cost V 6 bases and J 4 bases; bases outside gene matches: 11. The CDR3 has 14 amino acids. CDR1 and CDR2 (germline): SQVTM, ANQGSEA. In nucleotides, the CDR3 is TGCAGCGTCGGACCCCGGGACAGAGGCTATGGCTACACCTTC. This translates into CSVGPRDRGYGYTF.

This clone appeared once. The J gene is TRBJ2-5, the V gene TRBV10-3; 9 positions match TRBD2. Germline V CDR1 and CDR2: ENHRY, SYGVKD. The CDR3 sequence is 15 residues long. Trimming at V came to 5 bases and at J to 0 bases, leaving 4 bases not matched to a gene. This chain's CDR3 is CAISSSGTYQETQYF. The CDR3 bases are TGTGCCATCAGTTCTAGCGGGACGTACCAAGAGACCCAGTACTTC.

Details on this clone: An end of the junction differs from the germline gene, which may be a read error. J is TRBJ2-7 and V is TRBV7-7; perhaps TRBD2 as D (6 bases). Germline V gives CDR1 SSHAT, CDR2 FNYEAQ (reference sequence). This CDR3 region has 16 residues. The DNA of the CDR3 is TGTGCTAGCAGCCGCTACCCGGGGGAGCTTCCGCGCGAGCAGTACTTC. The encoded protein is CASSRYPGELPREQYF.

This sequence joins TRBV7-4 and TRBJ1-2, with 7 bases identical to TRBD1. From germline, CDR1 is SGHVT and CDR2 SQSDAQ. V lost 5 bases to trimming and J lost 8 bases; unmatched junction nucleotides: 14. This CDR3 spans 15 amino acids. The CDR3 protein is CASSLSPGTVRGYTF. Written as DNA, the CDR3 is TGTGCCAGCAGCCTCTCCCCGGGGACAGTTCGGGGCTACACCTTC.

This clone was seen more than once but under ten times. The V call is TRBV29-1, the J call TRBJ2-2; 9 bases fit TRBD2. The length of the CDR3 is 15 residues. The trim removed 6 bases at V and 3 bases at J, leaving 8 bases unmatched. Germline CDR1 is SQVTM and CDR2 is ANQGSEA. The DNA for the CDR3 is TGCAGCGTCGGGGCGGGAGGGCCAGACACCGGGGAGCTGTTTTTT. Amino acids: CSVGAGGPDTGELFF.

The chain has TRBV29-1 and TRBJ1-1; D call uncertain. This CDR3 has 12 amino acids. Trimming removed 5 bases from V and 0 bases from J, with 7 bases in between. Germline V gene data show CDR1 as SQVTM and CDR2 as ANQGSEA. CDR3 residues: CSVCQMNTEAFF. The CDR3 nucleotides read TGCAGCGTTTGCCAGATGAACACTGAAGCTTTCTTT.

This clone appeared a single time. The chain has TRBV2 and TRBJ1-1; maybe TRBD1 (6 bases). Trimming took 8 bases from V and 3 from J, leaving 10 bases between them. The germline V gene encodes CDR1 SNHLY and CDR2 FYNNEI. The CDR3 runs to 12 residues. CDR3 region: CASLQGYTEAFF. The CDR3, as DNA: TGTGCCAGCCTACAGGGATACACTGAAGCTTTCTTT. The full variable domain, rest sourced from reference TRBV2 and TRBJ1-1, is EPEVTQTPSHQVTQMGQEVILRCVPISNHLYFYWYRQILGQKVEFLVSFYNNEISEKSEIFDDQFSVERPDGSNFTLKIRSTKLEDSAMYFCASLQGYTEAFFGQGTRLTVV.

The gene calls are TRBV5-1 and TRBJ2-7, with D tentatively TRBD2 (6 bases). V was pared by 5 bases and J by 7 bases, with 16 bases between. This CDR3 is built from 13 residues. Germline V lookup: CDR1 SGHRS, CDR2 YFSETQ. The CDR3 spells CASRSTGVVEQYF. The CDR3 region has the DNA TGCGCCAGCAGGTCGACGGGAGTTGTTGAGCAGTACTTC. The full variable domain, in which reference TRBV5-1 and TRBJ2-7 provide the parts outside the CDR3, is KAGVTQTPRYLIKTRGQQVTLSCSPISGHRSVSWYQQTPGQGLQFLFEYFSETQRNKGNFPGRFSGRQFSNSRSEMNVSTLELGDSALYLCASRSTGVVEQYFGPGTRLTVT.

The rearrangement joins TRBV20-1 to TRBJ2-7; maybe TRBD2 (5 bases). Germline CDR1 is DFQATT and CDR2 is SNEGSKA (reference sequence). The CDR3 spans 11 residues. Trimming removed 6 bases from V and 3 bases from J, with 9 bases in between. CDR3 sequence: CSAKEGYEQYF. Here the CDR3 DNA reads TGCAGTGCCAAAGAGGGCTACGAGCAGTACTTC.

This clone came up a few times. This sequence joins TRBV6-5 and TRBJ2-1, with TRBD2 matching 14 bases. This CDR3 has 16 residues. The V gene's germline CDR1 is MNHEY and CDR2 SVGAGI. V shed 6 bases, J shed 6 bases, and the junction held 7 bases outside the gene matches. The CDR3 is CASRYGGTSGSNEQFF. The CDR3 nucleotides read TGTGCCAGCAGGTACGGAGGGACTAGCGGGAGCAATGAGCAGTTCTTC.

This clone was recorded only once. The genes are TRBV6-6 and TRBJ1-4; the D gene is possibly TRBD1 (5 bases). Trimming removed 2 bases from V and 8 bases from J, with 15 bases in between. This CDR3 contains 15 residues. Per the germline V gene, CDR1 is MNHNY and CDR2 is SVGAGI (reference sequence). The CDR3 sequence: CASSYGGGVDEKLFF. DNA of the CDR3: TGTGCCAGCAGTTACGGTGGAGGGGTGGACGAAAAACTGTTTTTT.

V gene TRBV29-1 combines with J gene TRBJ2-7; a possible D gene is TRBD1 (5 bases). In germline, CDR1 is SQVTM, CDR2 ANQGSEA. The CDR3 totals 12 residues. V shed 4 bases and J shed 0 bases, with 7 bases lying between them. The CDR3 nucleotides are TGCAGCGTTGCCGACAGCTCCTACGAGCAGTACTTC. Amino acid sequence: CSVADSSYEQYF.

This clone was counted only a few times. The rearrangement uses TRBV4-1 and TRBJ2-5; D call uncertain. Per germline, CDR1 MGHRA and CDR2 YSYEKL. The CDR3 loop spans 14 amino acids. The V gene lost 2 bases and the J gene lost 4 bases, with 11 bases spanning the gap. The CDR3 sequence: CASSQILLLETQYF. The CDR3 DNA sequence: TGCGCCAGCAGCCAAATACTTCTACTAGAGACCCAGTACTTC.

This clone has a handful of counts. This chain connects TRBV6-5 to TRBJ2-7, with 13 bases lining up with TRBD2. Germline trimming cut 0 bases from V and 5 bases from J; bases unmatched to any gene: 4. This CDR3 has 16 amino acids. The germline V gene has CDR1 MNHEY and CDR2 SVGAGI. The CDR3, as DNA: TGTGCCAGCAGTTACTCAAAAGGACTAGCGGGAGACGAGCAGTACTTC. Translation: CASSYSKGLAGDEQYF.

This chain connects TRBV5-1 to TRBJ2-7; TRBD2 might be the D (6 bases). The V gene's germline CDR1 is SGHRS and CDR2 YFSETQ. This CDR3 region has 14 residues. The germline V and J ends were trimmed by 5 bases and 3 bases, with 15 bases remaining between them. CDR3 residues: CASRGGGASYEQYF. The CDR3 coding sequence is TGCGCCAGCAGGGGAGGAGGGGCCAGCTACGAGCAGTACTTC.

The rearrangement uses TRBV11-1 and TRBJ2-2; D is undetermined. The germline V and J ends were trimmed by 1 base and 8 bases, with 11 bases remaining between them. The CDR3 spans 14 residues. Germline values: CDR1 SGHAT, CDR2 FQDESV (reference sequence). CDR3 region: CASSLVSKAGELFF. CDR3 sequence (DNA): TGTGCCAGCAGCTTAGTTTCTAAAGCGGGGGAGCTGTTTTTT.

J is TRBJ2-7 and V is TRBV6-5; no firm D call. This CDR3 is 13 amino acids long. Trimming removed 2 bases from V and 6 bases from J, with 11 bases in between. The germline V gene encodes CDR1 MNHEY and CDR2 SVGAGI. For the CDR3, the DNA is TGTGCCAGCAGTTACCCCGGGTGGATCGAGCAGTACTTC. Amino acid sequence: CASSYPGWIEQYF.

The V and J genes are TRBV29-1 and TRBJ2-1, with D tentatively TRBD2 (6 bases). V was shortened by 7 bases and J by 8 bases, with 18 bases between the two germline ends. Germline CDR1 and CDR2: SQVTM and ANQGSEA. This CDR3 is built from 13 residues. This CDR3 is CSATGGAADEQFF. For the CDR3, the DNA is TGCAGCGCAACTGGAGGGGCTGCCGATGAGCAGTTCTTC.

The chain has TRBV5-1 and TRBJ1-1; 7 bases line up with TRBD1. Germline assignment: CDR1 SGHRS and CDR2 YFSETQ. The V and J ends lost 3 bases and 8 bases, in that order; junction bases with no gene match: 10. There are 14 residues in the CDR3. CDR3 protein: CASSYPSTGSEAFF. CDR3 nucleotides: TGCGCCAGCAGCTACCCCTCGACAGGGTCGGAAGCTTTCTTT.

The chain is built from TRBV11-1 and TRBJ2-7; 7 bases match TRBD1. This CDR3 comprises 13 residues. V gave up 5 bases and J gave up 3 bases; unmatched junction bases: 4. Germline values: CDR1 SGHAT, CDR2 FQDESV (reference sequence). The CDR3 sequence: CASSRDRVYEQYF. Written as DNA, the CDR3 is TGTGCCAGCAGCCGCGACAGGGTCTACGAGCAGTACTTC.

The V and J genes are TRBV5-1 and TRBJ1-1; weak D call: TRBD1 (6 bases). This CDR3 spans 13 amino acids. V was trimmed by 5 bases and J by 1 base, leaving 9 bases between them. CDR1 and CDR2 from the germline V gene are SGHRS and YFSETQ. The CDR3 DNA follows: TGCGCCAGCAGAGGACAGCAGAACACTGAAGCTTTCTTT. It codes for CASRGQQNTEAFF.

The gene calls are TRBV29-1 and TRBJ2-7; TRBD1 might be the D (6 bases). V was shortened by 4 bases and J by 1 base, with 20 bases between the two germline ends. The length of the CDR3 is 16 residues. Germline V gene lookup returns CDR1 SQVTM and CDR2 ANQGSEA. DNA of the CDR3: TGCAGCGTTGTATCTGGGGACACATCTGCGTCCTACGAGCAGTACTTC. This gives the protein CSVVSGDTSASYEQYF.

The chain uses TRBV25-1 and TRBJ2-7, with 10 nucleotides matching TRBD2. Looked up from germline, CDR1 is MGHDK and CDR2 is SYGVNS. This CDR3 contains 14 residues. The trim removed 11 bases at V and 3 bases at J, leaving 10 bases unmatched. The CDR3 spells CASALAGGSYEQYF. Here the CDR3 DNA reads TGTGCCTCAGCATTAGCGGGAGGAAGCTACGAGCAGTACTTC.

The gene calls are TRBV19 and TRBJ2-3, with TRBD1 identical over 9 bases. Unmatched junction bases numbered 10, after V lost 5 bases and J lost 4 bases. CDR3 length equals 16 residues. The germline V gene encodes CDR1 LNHDA and CDR2 SQIVND (reference sequence). CDR3 in amino acids: CASSPSGTGKADTQYF. The CDR3 coding sequence is TGTGCCAGTAGTCCGTCCGGGACAGGGAAGGCAGATACGCAGTATTTT.